This is a list of T cell receptor beta chains from one sample in a study of memory B cells and T cells in multiple sclerosis. Data came from immunoSEQ multiplex PCR; TCRdb stores just in-frame clones and leaves some out. Among 46,000 or so clones listed, roughly 87% were seen once. Their antigens remain unidentified. The specimen was PBMCs from blood kept in culture. The receptors shown here come from a human donor with multiple sclerosis. Both conserved end residues are part of each CDR3. The D gene is left open where the match is weak. Not all rows give a size; the values are once, few, many and, for expanded clones, a class.

J: TRBJ2-7
D: -
size: -
V: TRBV5-1
DNA: TGCGCCAGCAGCTTGGGTAGCCATTACGAGCAGTACTTC
CDR3: CASSLGSHYEQYF

J: TRBJ2-5
D: TRBD1
size: -
V: TRBV10-1
DNA: TGCGCCAGCAGTGAGTCGTACGAGGACAGGGGTAACGAGACCCAGTACTTC
CDR3: CASSESYEDRGNETQYF

J: TRBJ2-3
D: -
size: -
V: TRBV19
DNA: TGTGCCAGTAGTATAGAGGGCGCCACAGATACGCAGTATTTT
CDR3: CASSIEGATDTQYF

J: TRBJ1-3
D: -
size: -
V: TRBV11-2
DNA: TGTGCCAGCAGCTTAGGCGGTTCCGGAAACACCATATATTTT
CDR3: CASSLGGSGNTIYF

J: TRBJ2-1
D: TRBD2
size: -
V: TRBV5-4
DNA: TGTGCCAGCAGCCGGACTAGCTCCAATGAGCAGTTCTTC
CDR3: CASSRTSSNEQFF

J: TRBJ1-3
D: -
size: -
V: TRBV7-9
DNA: TGTGCCAGCAGCTTAGGAGGGATCTCTGGAAACACCATATATTTT
CDR3: CASSLGGISGNTIYF

J: TRBJ1-2
D: -
size: -
V: TRBV5-1
DNA: TGCGCCAGCAGCTTGGAGATTACCTATGGCTACACCTTC
CDR3: CASSLEITYGYTF

J: TRBJ2-7
D: -
size: -
V: TRBV6-1
DNA: TGTGCCAGCAGGGGCAGGAGCTCCTACGAGCAGTACTTC
CDR3: CASRGRSSYEQYF

J: TRBJ2-5
D: TRBD2
size: few
V: TRBV7-8
DNA: TGTGCCAGCAGCTTAGTCGGGGGGCTAGCGGGGGTTAGAAAAGAGACCCAGTACTTC
CDR3: CASSLVGGLAGVRKETQYF

J: TRBJ2-2
D: TRBD1
size: -
V: TRBV11-2
DNA: TGTGCCAGCAGCTTGCCCCCGACAGGGTTCACCGGGGAGCTGTTTTTT
CDR3: CASSLPPTGFTGELFF

J: TRBJ1-3
D: -
size: -
V: TRBV30
DNA: TGTGCCTGGAGTCCAGACTACTCTGGAAACACCATATATTTT
CDR3: CAWSPDYSGNTIYF

J: TRBJ2-2
D: TRBD2
size: -
V: TRBV5-1
DNA: TGCGCCAGCAGCTGGAATGGACTAGCGGGGGGCACCGGGGAGCTGTTTTTT
CDR3: CASSWNGLAGGTGELFF

J: TRBJ2-7
D: -
size: -
V: TRBV5-1
DNA: TGCGCCAGCAGCCGGGAAGGGAGCGGCTCCTACGAGCAGTACTTC
CDR3: CASSREGSGSYEQYF

J: TRBJ2-7
D: -
size: -
V: TRBV9
DNA: TGTGCCAGCAGCGTAGCTCCCGGGGCTTCCTACGAGCAGTACTTC
CDR3: CASSVAPGASYEQYF

J: TRBJ2-2
D: -
size: -
V: TRBV5-1
DNA: TGCGCCAGCAGCTTGGCCCCGGCAGGGGGGCATAACGGGGAGCTGTTTTTT
CDR3: CASSLAPAGGHNGELFF

J: TRBJ2-3
D: TRBD2
size: -
V: TRBV5-1
DNA: TGCGCCACCGGTCGGGGGGACAGCACAGATACGCAGTATTTT
CDR3: CATGRGDSTDTQYF

J: TRBJ1-2
D: -
size: -
V: TRBV11-2
DNA: TGTGCCAGCAGCTTAATAGGGATCGATGGCTACACCTTC
CDR3: CASSLIGIDGYTF

J: TRBJ1-4
D: TRBD1
size: -
V: TRBV2
DNA: TGTGCCAGCGGAGGGGGCGGGTCTAATGAAAAACTGTTTTTT
CDR3: CASGGGGSNEKLFF

J: TRBJ2-1
D: -
size: -
V: TRBV4-3
DNA: TGCGCCAGCAGCCAAGCGGCGGGTTTGTCCTACAATGAGCAGTTCTTC
CDR3: CASSQAAGLSYNEQFF

J: TRBJ2-1
D: TRBD1
size: -
V: TRBV7-3
DNA: TGTGCCAGCAGCAATACAGGGGGCAGTGAGCAGTTCTTC
CDR3: CASSNTGGSEQFF

J: TRBJ2-3
D: -
size: -
V: TRBV5-1
DNA: TGCGCCAGCAGCTTGGTGGGGGATACGCAGTATTTT
CDR3: CASSLVGDTQYF

J: TRBJ1-1
D: -
size: -
V: TRBV7-9
DNA: TGTGCCAGCAGCTTCGGGGCAGGGTTCTACACTGAAGCTTTCTTT
CDR3: CASSFGAGFYTEAFF

J: TRBJ2-1
D: TRBD2
size: -
V: TRBV18
DNA: TGTGCCAGCTCACCACCCGGACTAGCGGGGGGTCACTACAATGAGCAGTTCTTC
CDR3: CASSPPGLAGGHYNEQFF

J: TRBJ1-4
D: -
size: -
V: TRBV28
DNA: TGTGCCAGCATCTCAGGGAATGAAAAACTGTTTTTT
CDR3: CASISGNEKLFF

J: TRBJ2-7
D: -
size: -
V: TRBV29-1
DNA: TGCAGCGCCCAATCCTGGGGAAGTGAGCAGTACTTC
CDR3: CSAQSWGSEQYF

J: TRBJ1-3
D: -
size: few
V: TRBV7-9
DNA: TGTGCCAGCAGCTTAGTTTTAGCGCTTAACGGAAACACCATATATTTT
CDR3: CASSLVLALNGNTIYF

J: TRBJ2-1
D: -
size: -
V: TRBV4-3
DNA: TGCGCCAGCAGCCAACTCGCTGGGGTCTACTACAATGAGCAGTTCTTC
CDR3: CASSQLAGVYYNEQFF

J: TRBJ1-2
D: TRBD1
size: -
V: TRBV9
DNA: TGTGCCAGCACGGGGACAGGGGCGAGTTATGGCTACACCTTC
CDR3: CASTGTGASYGYTF

J: TRBJ2-7
D: TRBD1
size: -
V: TRBV7-9
DNA: TGTGCCAGCAGCGCGGGACAGGGGACCGAGCAGTACTTC
CDR3: CASSAGQGTEQYF

J: TRBJ1-5
D: TRBD1
size: once
V: TRBV19
DNA: TGTGCCAGTAGTACGGGCAGGGGGCAAAGCAATCAGCCCCAGCATTTT
CDR3: CASSTGRGQSNQPQHF

J: TRBJ1-1
D: -
size: once
V: TRBV5-1
DNA: TGCGCCAGCAGCTTGGTGGTTGGCCAGAACACTGAAGCTTTCTTT
CDR3: CASSLVVGQNTEAFF

J: TRBJ1-2
D: -
size: -
V: TRBV28
DNA: TGTGCCAGCGTCCGTGGGGTGGGATTTTCAGGAGGCTACACCTTC
CDR3: CASVRGVGFSGGYTF

J: TRBJ1-4
D: -
size: -
V: TRBV9
DNA: TGTGCCAGTGGGGACCCGCCAGAAAAACTGTTTTTT
CDR3: CASGDPPEKLFF

J: TRBJ2-3
D: -
size: -
V: TRBV5-8
DNA: TGTGCCAGCAGCCCGACAGGAGGTACGCAGTATTTT
CDR3: CASSPTGGTQYF

J: TRBJ1-5
D: -
size: -
V: TRBV6-5
DNA: TGTGCCAGCAGTTATTATAAGAATCAGCCCCAGCATTTT
CDR3: CASSYYKNQPQHF

J: TRBJ1-2
D: -
size: -
V: TRBV7-9
DNA: TGTGCCAGCAGCCTCGACGGCGGTTATGGCTACACCTTC
CDR3: CASSLDGGYGYTF

J: TRBJ1-2
D: -
size: -
V: TRBV6-5
DNA: TGTGCCAGCAGCCGGACCGGCGGGGGCTACACCTTC
CDR3: CASSRTGGGYTF

J: TRBJ2-5
D: -
size: few
V: TRBV5-1
DNA: TGCGCCAGCAGCTTGGATAGGGAAGAGACCCAGTACTTC
CDR3: CASSLDREETQYF

J: TRBJ1-2
D: -
size: -
V: TRBV2
DNA: TGTGCCAGCAGTGCAGGCCCTCGGGGCTTCTTC
CDR3: CASSAGPRGFF

J: TRBJ1-6
D: TRBD1
size: -
V: TRBV6-5
DNA: TGTGCCAGCAGTGTCTTGACAGGGGGGTCACCCCTCCACTTT
CDR3: CASSVLTGGSPLHF

J: TRBJ1-2
D: -
size: -
V: TRBV2
DNA: TGTGCCAGCAAGGGATCCGGTTGGGGGGCGGAAGACACCTTC
CDR3: CASKGSGWGAEDTF